Following are 9 T cell receptor beta chains from one sample sequenced in a study of identical twins. TCRdb analysed the 5' RACE reads with MiXCR anew, one entry per CDR3 protein. The sample yields some 1,700,000 distinct CDR3 sequences, 25% to 35% seen once. Material for sequencing was cord blood. These receptors originate from a newborn girl in good health.

The V and J genes are TRBV20-1 and TRBJ2-1; 11 bases fit TRBD2. This CDR3 region has 14 residues. Trimming cost V 4 bases and J 6 bases; bases outside gene matches: 5. The V gene's germline CDR1 is DFQATT and CDR2 SNEGSKA (reference sequence). The CDR3 spells CSAIIAGGVNEQFF. The CDR3 coding sequence is TGCAGTGCTATTATAGCGGGAGGGGTCAATGAGCAGTTCTTC.

This clonotype was observed at least ten times. The chain combines TRBV7-2 with TRBJ2-3; 11 bases are shared with TRBD2. This CDR3 has 15 amino acids. The junction had 10 bases not matched to a gene; V was cut back by 10 bases and J by 4 bases. Per germline, CDR1 SGHTA and CDR2 FQGNSA. CDR3 protein: CAISKGLAEADTQYF. The CDR3 DNA reads TGTGCCATCTCTAAGGGACTAGCGGAGGCAGATACGCAGTATTTT.

The genes are TRBV6-1 and TRBJ2-3, with TRBD2 identical over 9 bases. The CDR3 spans 16 residues. CDR1 and CDR2 from the germline V gene are MNHNS and SASEGT. V dropped 1 base and J dropped 2; count of bases not matched to a gene: 4. The CDR3: CASSEETSGPTDTQYF. DNA for the CDR3: TGTGCCAGCAGTGAAGAAACTAGCGGGCCCACAGATACGCAGTATTTT.

The V call is TRBV2, the J call TRBJ1-4; TRBD1 is a possible D gene (6 bases). CDR3 length: 15 residues. V lost 1 base to trimming and J lost 10 bases, with 16 bases between them. From germline, CDR1 is SNHLY and CDR2 FYNNEI. The chain's CDR3 is CASSEEGVPGGKLFF. CDR3 nucleotide sequence: TGTGCCAGCAGTGAAGAGGGGGTCCCGGGGGGAAAACTGTTTTTT.

CDR3 loop: CASSLWGRIYSNQPQHF. The CDR3 region has the DNA TGTGCCAGCAGTTTATGGGGCAGGATTTATAGCAATCAGCCCCAGCATTTT. The chain combines TRBV28 with TRBJ1-5, with no clear D. The CDR3 contains 17 residues. Trimming cost V 0 bases and J 0 bases, with 12 bases left between them. Germline assignment: CDR1 MDHEN and CDR2 SYDVKM.

V usage is TRBV27 and J usage is TRBJ2-7, with D possibly TRBD2 on 6 matching bases. Trimming shortened V by 4 bases and J by 5 bases, and 18 bases separated the two germline ends. The germline V gene encodes CDR1 MNHEY and CDR2 SMNVEV (reference sequence). The CDR3 is made up of 15 amino acids. CDR3 sequence: CASSSRDWGLDEQYF. The CDR3 DNA is TGTGCCAGCAGTTCCAGGGACTGGGGCCTTGACGAGCAGTACTTC.

This chain uses TRBV29-1 with TRBJ1-1; TRBD1 agrees at 8 bases. This CDR3 spans 13 amino acids. Per germline, CDR1 SQVTM and CDR2 ANQGSEA. Germline trimming cut 7 bases from V and 1 base from J; bases unmatched to any gene: 5. CDR3 protein: CSALTGANTEAFF. DNA for the CDR3: TGCAGCGCCTTGACAGGGGCGAACACTGAAGCTTTCTTT.

Details on this clonotype: A much larger clone lies one base from this, so it may be a read error. This sequence joins TRBV13 and TRBJ2-5; D is perhaps TRBD1 or TRBD2 (6 bases each). This CDR3 contains 14 residues. Germline values: CDR1 PRHDT, CDR2 FYEKMQ (reference sequence). Trimming pared 1 base from V and 11 bases from J, leaving 17 bases between. The CDR3 DNA reads TGTGCCAGCAGCTTAGCGGGGGCTTTCAATGAGCAGTACTTC. Protein sequence: CASSLAGAFNEQYF.

This clonotype was seen a single time. The V gene is TRBV2, the J gene TRBJ2-3, with D possibly being TRBD2 (6 bases). Trimming cost V 4 bases and J 4 bases, with 15 bases left between them. This CDR3 spans 15 amino acids. Germline lookup yields CDR1 SNHLY and CDR2 FYNNEI. Written as DNA, the CDR3 is TGTGCCAGCAGTGCGTGGGGGGTGGCGGCAGATACGCAGTATTTT. This encodes CASSAWGVAADTQYF.